This T cell receptor (beta chain) was profiled in a study of T cell changes during pregnancy in multiple sclerosis. This clone was found once. V was clipped by 6 bases and J by 4 bases; unmatched bases: 8. Looked up from germline, CDR1 is LNHDA and CDR2 is SQIVND (reference sequence). The CDR3 is made up of 14 amino acids. Generated by immunoSEQ multiplex PCR, the TCRdb table keeps only in-frame clones and is missing some. This repertoire shows 69,000 or so clones, over 80% found once; its top ten account for less than 2.5%. The chain joins TRBV19 to TRBJ1-1; 7 bases fit TRBD1. The source is a female donor with multiple sclerosis, enrolled in a pregnancy study. The sequencing here drew on peripheral blood, taken before pregnancy. The CDR3 DNA reads TGTGCCAGTAGCTTAGGGGGCTCGAGCACTGAAGCTTTCTTT. Amino acids: CASSLGGSSTEAFF.